This T cell receptor beta chain was recorded in a study of patients and donors after allogeneic stem cell transplantation. TCRdb ran MiXCR on the RT-PCR reads and lists one entry per CDR3 protein. This table has 400,000 to 500,000 distinct CDR3 sequences, more than 15% appearing once. This clonotype showed up just once. J was trimmed by 0 bases and V by 6 bases; bases with no gene match: 3. Germline-derived CDR1 and CDR2 are MNHNS and SASEGT. The CDR3 extends over 14 amino acids. This sequence joins TRBV6-1 and TRBJ2-7, with 9 bases aligning to TRBD2. Sequencing used blood, either unsorted or a sorted T cell fraction (not recorded which). The sequence was collected from a human donor who was either an allogeneic HSCT recipient or a stem cell or donor lymphocyte infusion donor (not recorded which). It is not recorded whose cells these are; they may come from a transplant donor. The CDR3, as DNA: TGTGCCAGCAGAAGACTAGCGGTCTCCTACGAGCAGTACTTC. It yields the protein CASRRLAVSYEQYF.